This is a list of T cell receptor beta chains from one sample in a study of regulatory T cells in long-lasting Graves disease. A single record per CDR3 protein comes from TCRdb applying MiXCR to the multiplex PCR reads. The table lists about 520,000 distinct CDR3 sequences, around 11% of them singletons. These data are also associated with another study on T cells in Graves' hyperthyroidism and ophthalmopathy.

The material was peripheral blood mononuclear cells (PBMCs), obtained at new diagnosis, from a patient treated with antithyroid drugs. All receptors come from a woman in her 30s with Graves disease. The CDR3 runs from the conserved cysteine through the conserved F or W. The D gene is left open where the match is weak.

>TRBJ2-7|NA|TRBV7-9
CASSLPPGPLDEQYF
>TRBJ1-4|NA|TRBV20-1
CSAIIQEKLFF
>TRBJ2-1|NA|TRBV20-1
CSARTYRYNEQFF
>TRBJ1-5|TRBD1|TRBV27
CASSLFGTGYQPQHF
>TRBJ1-2|NA|TRBV5-6
CASSRNTRVSGYTF
>TRBJ1-1|NA|TRBV3-1
CASSRRPQGKAFF
>TRBJ2-3|NA|TRBV7-8
CASRSSYTDTQYF
>TRBJ1-1|NA|TRBV6-1
CASSEGRWAGRRTEAFF
>TRBJ2-1|NA|TRBV6-1
CASTAPGFANEQFF
>TRBJ2-1|TRBD2|TRBV5-8
CASSFGSGPNNEQFF
>TRBJ1-1|NA|TRBV13
CASLGQNTEAFF
>TRBJ1-1|NA|TRBV10-2
CASFGQNGLAEAFF
>TRBJ2-4|NA|TRBV5-6
CASSLANRKNIQYF
>TRBJ2-7|NA|TRBV29-1
CSVEVADRSYEQYF
>TRBJ2-3|TRBD1|TRBV5-4
CASSLKTGASRTDTQYF
>TRBJ2-2|NA|TRBV15
CATTLATNTGELFF
>TRBJ2-1|NA|TRBV2
CASSEGLITYNEQFF